The next 2 T cell receptor beta chains were all read from a single sample in a study of cytomegalovirus exposure and HLA in healthy donors. Primers: 60 Vbeta forward and 13 Jbeta reverse. Profiling relied on immunoSEQ multiplex PCR, and the TCRdb table lists in-frame clones only, not all of them. This table lists about 110,000 clones. Material for sequencing was PBMCs. The receptors shown here come from a man aged 50-60 years in good health and CMV-seronegative.

The chain combines TRBV10-3 with TRBJ2-7; D is possibly TRBD2 (5 bases). The germline V gene has CDR1 ENHRY and CDR2 SYGVKD. The CDR3 is 18 amino acids. V was clipped by 3 bases and J by 0 bases, with 21 bases between them. CDR3 sequence: CAISDGGTDASPSYEQYF. The CDR3 DNA reads TGTGCCATCAGTGATGGCGGAACAGACGCTAGCCCCTCCTACGAGCAGTACTTC.

V usage is TRBV10-1 and J usage is TRBJ2-7; 8 bases map to TRBD1. The CDR3 is 14 residues long. Germline CDR1 and CDR2: WNHNN and SYGVQD (reference sequence). CDR3 sequence: CAPNAGTGAYEQYF. The CDR3 nucleotides are TGCGCACCCAACGCCGGGACAGGAGCCTACGAGCAGTACTTC.